These 21 T cell receptor beta chains were all obtained from the same sample, sequenced in a study of metastatic and nonmetastatic thyroid tumors. Patients underwent thyroid surgery, and none had received any treatment before it. Using MiXCR, TCRdb reanalyzed the PCR reads. This table holds some 8,000 clones, around 29% found once. The sequencing sample was made of tumor tissue. These receptor sequences come from a female donor with papillary thyroid cancer or a benign thyroid nodule (not recorded which). Some clones in this sample may be carry-over from other donors' samples.

The chain recombines TRBV4-2 with TRBJ2-3; the D is unclear. The CDR3 spans 15 residues. The V end was cut by 0 bases, the J end by 1 base, with 8 bases between. The germline V gene encodes CDR1 LGHNA and CDR2 YNFKEQ. The CDR3 is CASSQDRQGTDTQYF. In DNA form, the CDR3 reads TGTGCCAGCAGCCAAGATAGGCAGGGCACAGATACGCAGTATTTT.

The CDR3 bases are TGTGCCAGCAGTCGACAGGGGCATAGCACAGATACGCAGTATTTT. This gives the protein CASSRQGHSTDTQYF. The chain links TRBV2 to TRBJ2-3, with 8 positions matching TRBD1. Germline V gene lookup returns CDR1 SNHLY and CDR2 FYNNEI. The CDR3 contains 15 residues. Unmatched junction bases numbered 4, after V lost 5 bases and J lost 0 bases.

By sample share, this clone is medium-sized. V gene TRBV12-3 or TRBV12-4 combines with J gene TRBJ2-1, with 8 bases fitting TRBD1. There are 15 residues in the CDR3. V trimming: 6 bases; J trimming: 9 bases; junction bases outside the gene matches: 13. Here the CDR3 reads CASRGPGQVDGEQFF. The DNA for the CDR3 is TGTGCCAGCAGGGGACCGGGACAGGTCGACGGTGAGCAGTTCTTC.

The CDR3 sequence is CASSLRDSNNEQFF. The CDR3 nucleotides are TGCGCCAGCAGCCTCCGGGACAGCAACAATGAGCAGTTCTTC. The J gene is TRBJ2-1, the V gene TRBV5-1, with TRBD1 identical over 7 bases. After removal of 4 bases from V and 5 bases from J, the junction contained 6 bases not matched to a gene. This CDR3 comprises 14 residues. Per the germline V gene, CDR1 is SGHRS and CDR2 is YFSETQ. The full variable domain, with the rest looked up from reference TRBV5-1 and TRBJ2-1, is KAGVTQTPRYLIKTRGQQVTLSCSPISGHRSVSWYQQTPGQGLQFLFEYFSETQRNKGNFPGRFSGRQFSNSRSEMNVSTLELGDSALYLCASSLRDSNNEQFFGPGTRLTVL.

V usage is TRBV18 and J usage is TRBJ2-5, with D unresolved. Germline CDR1 is KGHSH and CDR2 is LQKENI. V was clipped by 3 bases and J by 1 base, with 6 bases between them. This CDR3 is built from 13 residues. The CDR3 is CASSPSGQETQYF. The CDR3 bases are TGTGCCAGCTCACCGTCCGGCCAAGAGACCCAGTACTTC.

This clone was counted a few times. The J gene is TRBJ1-2, the V gene TRBV28; maybe TRBD1 (6 bases). CDR3 length: 13 residues. Germline V gene sequence: CDR1 MDHEN, CDR2 SYDVKM. V was cut by 2 bases and J by 5 bases, with 9 bases left in between. CDR3 DNA sequence: TGTGCCAGCAGTTTAGGAGGGGGGTATGGCTACACCTTC. Translation gives CASSLGGGYGYTF.

The chain couples TRBV20-1 to TRBJ1-5; 8 bases match TRBD1. Germline trimming cut 3 bases from V and 5 bases from J; bases unmatched to any gene: 3. This CDR3 has 13 amino acids. Germline CDR1 and CDR2: DFQATT and SNEGSKA (reference sequence). CDR3 residues: CSARDREYQPQHF. CDR3 nucleotides: TGCAGTGCTAGGGACAGGGAATATCAGCCCCAGCATTTT.

This chain uses TRBV2 with TRBJ1-2; TRBD1 might be the D (5 bases). Germline V gene sequence: CDR1 SNHLY, CDR2 FYNNEI. The CDR3 consists of 13 residues. V shed 6 bases and J shed 7 bases, with 15 bases lying between them. The CDR3, as DNA: TGTGCCAGCAGGAGGGGACTCGATGCTGGCTACACCTTC. Amino acids: CASRRGLDAGYTF.

V usage is TRBV5-1 and J usage is TRBJ2-3, with D possibly being TRBD2 (5 bases). Germline V gene data show CDR1 as SGHRS and CDR2 as YFSETQ. Trimming removed 8 bases at V and 1 base at J, with 11 bases between. The CDR3 runs 13 residues. CDR3 loop: CASGLRRTDTQYF. The CDR3, as DNA: TGCGCCAGTGGACTCCGCCGCACAGATACGCAGTATTTT.

The chain carries TRBV19 and TRBJ2-2, with TRBD1 as a possible D gene (5 bases). V lost 5 bases and J lost 6, with 10 bases in between. Germline lookup yields CDR1 LNHDA and CDR2 SQIVND (reference sequence). The CDR3 runs to 13 residues. CDR3 bases: TGTGCCAGTAGTCAGGGAACGTCCGGGGAGCTGTTTTTT. This translates into CASSQGTSGELFF.

As for this clone: Because the CDR3 is missing its conserved closing phenylalanine or tryptophan, this is likely a read error. No DNA is shown, since the ends of the CDR3 on it are uncertain; the CDR3 is the one TCRdb lists. The V call is TRBV27, the J call TRBJ1-2; the D segment call TRBD1 is taken from the table without a DNA check. Counting both end residues, the CDR3 totals 13 amino acids. CDR1 is MNHEY, CDR2 SMNVEV, per germline (reference sequence). CDR3 loop: CASSPGTDYGNNY.

The chain employs TRBV19 and TRBJ2-7, with D uncertain. This CDR3 region has 15 residues. V lost 5 bases and J 0 bases, leaving 14 bases between the germline ends. Germline V lookup: CDR1 LNHDA, CDR2 SQIVND (reference sequence). DNA for the CDR3: TGTGCCAGTAGTCCTCAGGCAACCTACTCCTACGAGCAGTACTTC. Translation: CASSPQATYSYEQYF.

This clone is large by share. The rearrangement uses TRBV4-1 and TRBJ2-2; unclear D gene. The ends were cut back, 0 bases at V and 7 bases at J, with 12 bases in the middle. Germline values: CDR1 MGHRA, CDR2 YSYEKL. The CDR3 spans 15 residues. In DNA form, the CDR3 reads TGCGCCAGCAGCCAAGAGGGGATAGGGCACGGGGAGCTGTTTTTT. This codes for CASSQEGIGHGELFF.

By sample share, this clone is medium-sized. One junction end does not reproduce the germline sequence, and a read error may be involved. The chain employs TRBV20-1 and TRBJ2-7; 7 bases map to TRBD2. CDR3 size: 13 residues. CDR1 and CDR2 from the germline V gene are DFQATT and SNEGSKA (reference sequence). Here the CDR3 reads CSPSGEDLYEQYF. CDR3 nucleotide sequence: TGCAGTCCTAGCGGAGAAGACCTCTACGAGCAGTACTTC.

This clone is deemed medium-sized. The rearrangement uses TRBV20-1 and TRBJ2-7, with 9 nucleotides matching TRBD1. This CDR3 is 15 amino acids long. V dropped 0 bases and J dropped 0; count of bases not matched to a gene: 3. Germline V gene sequence: CDR1 DFQATT, CDR2 SNEGSKA (reference sequence). CDR3 protein: CSAREGTGNSYEQYF. CDR3 DNA sequence: TGCAGTGCTAGAGAAGGGACAGGGAACTCCTACGAGCAGTACTTC.

A few counts support this clone. This chain connects TRBV6-1 to TRBJ1-1, with a weak D call TRBD1 (6 bases). This CDR3 has 14 residues. The germline CDR1 and CDR2 sequences are MNHNS and SASEGT. Trimming cost V 1 base and J 2 bases, with 8 bases left between them. The CDR3 loop is CASSEGDTNTEAFF. CDR3 nucleotide sequence: TGTGCCAGCAGTGAAGGGGACACTAACACTGAAGCTTTCTTT.

This clone has more than one count but fewer than ten. V is TRBV6-2 or TRBV6-3 and J is TRBJ1-2; TRBD1 aligns across 8 bases. Looked up from germline, CDR1 is MNHEY and CDR2 is SVGEGT. The CDR3 contains 15 residues. Trimming at V came to 6 bases and at J to 4 bases, leaving 10 bases not matched to a gene. The CDR3 spells CASSRSSGGFYGYTF. The CDR3 coding sequence is TGTGCCAGCAGCAGGTCCTCAGGGGGCTTCTATGGCTACACCTTC.

Regarding this clone: Additional DNA sequences in this sample encode the identical CDR3. The chain recombines TRBV7-6 with TRBJ2-4; D is possibly TRBD1 (5 bases). Germline CDR1 SGHVS, CDR2 FNYEAQ. CDR3 length: 14 amino acids. V lost 5 bases and J 12 bases, leaving 20 bases between the germline ends. The CDR3 nucleotides read TGTGCCAGCAGCCACGCTTTGGGGCCGGACACTCAGTACTTC. It yields the protein CASSHALGPDTQYF.

This clone has only one observation. This chain joins TRBV29-1 and TRBJ2-7; D is ambiguous. The CDR3 runs to 13 residues. CDR1 and CDR2 (germline): SQVTM, ANQGSEA. The CDR3 reads CNDELPVSYEQYF. CDR3 DNA sequence: TGCAACGATGAGTTGCCAGTCTCCTACGAGCAGTACTTC.

This clone was recorded a few times. The chain has TRBV28 and TRBJ2-7, with 8 bases aligning to TRBD1. The V gene end was trimmed by 5 bases and the J gene end by 5 bases; junction bases not matched to a gene: 8. The CDR3 has 14 residues. Germline CDR1 MDHEN, CDR2 SYDVKM. The CDR3 DNA is TGTGCCAGCAGTCCGGACAGGGAGTTAAACGAGCAGTACTTC. It specifies CASSPDRELNEQYF. The variable domain in full, with the rest retrieved from reference TRBV28 and TRBJ2-7, is DVKVTQSSRYLVKRTGEKVFLECVQDMDHENMFWYRQDPGLGLRLIYFSYDVKMKEKGDIPEGYSVSREKKERFSLILESASTNQTSMYLCASSPDRELNEQYFGPGTRLTVT.

A few counts support this clone. CDR3 sequence: CASGRGTGIYNEQFF. The DNA for the CDR3 is TGTGCTAGTGGTCGAGGGACAGGAATTTACAATGAGCAGTTCTTC. The gene calls are TRBV12-5 and TRBJ2-1; 8 positions match TRBD1. The CDR3 covers 15 residues. Trimming removed 5 bases from V and 4 bases from J; junction bases left unmatched: 7. Germline V gene sequence: CDR1 LGHNT, CDR2 FRNRAP.